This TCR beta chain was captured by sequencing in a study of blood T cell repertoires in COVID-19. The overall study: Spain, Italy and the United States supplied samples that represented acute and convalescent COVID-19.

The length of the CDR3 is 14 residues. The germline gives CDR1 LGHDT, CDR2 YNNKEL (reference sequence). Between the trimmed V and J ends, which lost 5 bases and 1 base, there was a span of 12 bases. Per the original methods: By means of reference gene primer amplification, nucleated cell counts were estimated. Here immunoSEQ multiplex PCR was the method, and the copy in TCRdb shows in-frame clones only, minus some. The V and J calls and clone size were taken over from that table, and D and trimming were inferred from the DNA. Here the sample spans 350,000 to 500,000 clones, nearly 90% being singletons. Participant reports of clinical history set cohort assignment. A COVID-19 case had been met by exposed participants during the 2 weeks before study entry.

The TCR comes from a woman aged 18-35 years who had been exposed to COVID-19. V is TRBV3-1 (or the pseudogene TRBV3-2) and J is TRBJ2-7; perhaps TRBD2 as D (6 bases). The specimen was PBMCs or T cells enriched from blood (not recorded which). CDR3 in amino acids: CASSMLAKSYEQYF. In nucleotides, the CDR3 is TGTGCCAGCAGCATGCTAGCGAAGTCCTACGAGCAGTACTTC.